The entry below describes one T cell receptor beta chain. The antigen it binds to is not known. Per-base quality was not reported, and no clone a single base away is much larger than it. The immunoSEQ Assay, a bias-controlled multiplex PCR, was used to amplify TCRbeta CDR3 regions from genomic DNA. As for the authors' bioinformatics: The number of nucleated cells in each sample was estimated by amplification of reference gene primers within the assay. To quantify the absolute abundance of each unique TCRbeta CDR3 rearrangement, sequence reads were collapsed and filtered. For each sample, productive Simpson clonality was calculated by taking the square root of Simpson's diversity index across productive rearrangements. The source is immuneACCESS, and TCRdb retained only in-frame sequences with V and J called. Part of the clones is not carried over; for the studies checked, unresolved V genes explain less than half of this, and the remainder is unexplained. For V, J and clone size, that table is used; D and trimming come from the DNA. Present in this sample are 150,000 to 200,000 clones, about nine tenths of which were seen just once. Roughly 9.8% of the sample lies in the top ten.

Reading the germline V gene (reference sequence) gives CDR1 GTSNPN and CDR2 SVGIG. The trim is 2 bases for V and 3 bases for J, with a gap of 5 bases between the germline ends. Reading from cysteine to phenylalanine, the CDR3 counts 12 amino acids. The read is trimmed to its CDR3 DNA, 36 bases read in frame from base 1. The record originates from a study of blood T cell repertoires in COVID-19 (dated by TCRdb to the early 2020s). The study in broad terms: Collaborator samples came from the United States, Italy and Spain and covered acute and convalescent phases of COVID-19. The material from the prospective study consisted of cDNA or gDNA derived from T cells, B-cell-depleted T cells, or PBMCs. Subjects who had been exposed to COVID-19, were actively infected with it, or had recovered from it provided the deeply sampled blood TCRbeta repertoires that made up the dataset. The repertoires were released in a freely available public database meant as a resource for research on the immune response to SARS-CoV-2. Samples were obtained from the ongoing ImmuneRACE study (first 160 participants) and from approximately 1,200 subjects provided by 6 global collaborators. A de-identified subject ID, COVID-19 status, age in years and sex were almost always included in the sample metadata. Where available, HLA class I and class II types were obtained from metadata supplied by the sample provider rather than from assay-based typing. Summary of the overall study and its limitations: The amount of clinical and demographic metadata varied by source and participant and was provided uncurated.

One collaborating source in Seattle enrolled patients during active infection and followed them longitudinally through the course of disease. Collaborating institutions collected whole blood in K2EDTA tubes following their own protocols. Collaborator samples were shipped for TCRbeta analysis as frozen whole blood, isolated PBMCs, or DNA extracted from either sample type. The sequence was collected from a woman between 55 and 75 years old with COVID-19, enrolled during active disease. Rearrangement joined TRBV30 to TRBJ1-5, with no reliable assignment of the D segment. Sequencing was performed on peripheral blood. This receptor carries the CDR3 CAWSPNNQPQHF. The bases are TGTGCCTGGAGTCCCAACAATCAGCCCCAGCATTTT.